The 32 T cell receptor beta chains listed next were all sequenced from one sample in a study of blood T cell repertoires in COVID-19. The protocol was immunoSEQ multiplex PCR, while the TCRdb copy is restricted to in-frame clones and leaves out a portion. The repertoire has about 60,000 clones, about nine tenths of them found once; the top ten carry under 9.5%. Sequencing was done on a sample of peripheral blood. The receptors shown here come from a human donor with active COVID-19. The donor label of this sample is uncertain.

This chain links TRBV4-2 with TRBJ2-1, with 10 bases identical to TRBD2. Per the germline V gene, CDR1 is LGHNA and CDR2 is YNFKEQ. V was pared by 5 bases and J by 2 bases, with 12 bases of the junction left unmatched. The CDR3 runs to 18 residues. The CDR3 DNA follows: TGTGCCAGCAGCTCTCCCCAGGGTAGCGGGGGGCCCTACAATGAGCAGTTCTTC. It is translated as CASSSPQGSGGPYNEQFF.

Here the CDR3 reads CASSWTGDEQYF. The DNA of the CDR3 is TGTGCCAGCAGTTGGACAGGGGACGAGCAGTACTTC. V and J are TRBV6-6 and TRBJ2-7; 9 bases fit TRBD1. In germline, CDR1 is MNHNY, CDR2 SVGAGI (reference sequence). This CDR3 region has 12 residues. The V gene end was trimmed by 4 bases and the J gene end by 5 bases; junction bases not matched to a gene: 0.

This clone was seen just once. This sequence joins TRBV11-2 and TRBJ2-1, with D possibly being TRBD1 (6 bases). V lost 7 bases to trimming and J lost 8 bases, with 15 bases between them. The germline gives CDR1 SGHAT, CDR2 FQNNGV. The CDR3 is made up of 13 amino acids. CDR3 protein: CASTHPGAHEQFF. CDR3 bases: TGTGCCAGCACCCACCCAGGGGCTCATGAGCAGTTCTTC. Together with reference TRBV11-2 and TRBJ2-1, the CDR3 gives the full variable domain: EAGVAQSPRYKIIEKRQSVAFWCNPISGHATLYWYQQILGQGPKLLIQFQNNGVVDDSQLPKDRFSAERLKGVDSTLKIQPAKLEDSAVYLCASTHPGAHEQFFGPGTRLTVL.

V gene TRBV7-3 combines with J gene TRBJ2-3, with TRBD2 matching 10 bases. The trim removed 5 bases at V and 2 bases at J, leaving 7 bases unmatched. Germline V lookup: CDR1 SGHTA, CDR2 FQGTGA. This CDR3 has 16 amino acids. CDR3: CASSRFGTSDTDTQYF. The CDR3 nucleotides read TGTGCCAGCAGCCGCTTCGGGACTAGCGACACAGATACGCAGTATTTT.

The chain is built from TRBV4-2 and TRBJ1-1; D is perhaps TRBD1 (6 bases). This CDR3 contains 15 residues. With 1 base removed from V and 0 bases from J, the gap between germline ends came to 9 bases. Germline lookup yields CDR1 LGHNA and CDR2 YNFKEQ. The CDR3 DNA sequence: TGTGCCAGCAGCCAAGGACAGGCCCTGAACACTGAAGCTTTCTTT. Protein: CASSQGQALNTEAFF.

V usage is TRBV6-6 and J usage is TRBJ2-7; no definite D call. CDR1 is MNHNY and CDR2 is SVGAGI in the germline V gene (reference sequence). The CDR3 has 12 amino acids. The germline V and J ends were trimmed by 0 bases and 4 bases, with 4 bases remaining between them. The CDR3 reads CASSYSPYEQYF. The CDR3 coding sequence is TGTGCCAGCAGTTACTCTCCGTACGAGCAGTACTTC.

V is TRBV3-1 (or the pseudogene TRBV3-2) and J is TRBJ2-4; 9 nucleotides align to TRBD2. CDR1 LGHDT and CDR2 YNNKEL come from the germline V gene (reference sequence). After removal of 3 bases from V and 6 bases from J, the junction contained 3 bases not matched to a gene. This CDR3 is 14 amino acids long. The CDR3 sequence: CASSQAGGPNIQYF. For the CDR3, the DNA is TGTGCCAGCAGCCAGGCGGGGGGGCCAAACATTCAGTACTTC.

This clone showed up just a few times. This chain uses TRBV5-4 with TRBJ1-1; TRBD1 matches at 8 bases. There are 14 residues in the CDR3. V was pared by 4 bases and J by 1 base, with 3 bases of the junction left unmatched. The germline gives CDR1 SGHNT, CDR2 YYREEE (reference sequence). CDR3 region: CASSVDRGNTEAFF. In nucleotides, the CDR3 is TGTGCCAGCAGCGTTGACAGGGGGAACACTGAAGCTTTCTTT.

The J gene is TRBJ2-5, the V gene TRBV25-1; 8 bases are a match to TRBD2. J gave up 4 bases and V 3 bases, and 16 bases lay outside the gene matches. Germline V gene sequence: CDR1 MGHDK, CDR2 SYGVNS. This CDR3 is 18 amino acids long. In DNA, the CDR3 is TGTGCCAGCAGTGAGATGATGCGGGGGGCCTCTCGGGGAGAGACCCAGTACTTC. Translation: CASSEMMRGASRGETQYF.

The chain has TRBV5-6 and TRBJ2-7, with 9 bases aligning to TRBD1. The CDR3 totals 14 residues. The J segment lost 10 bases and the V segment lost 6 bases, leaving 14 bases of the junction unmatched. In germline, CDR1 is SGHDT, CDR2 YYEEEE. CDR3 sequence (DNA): TGTGCCAGCACCATTACAGGGGGCGCAGGGGAACAGTACTTC. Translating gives CASTITGGAGEQYF. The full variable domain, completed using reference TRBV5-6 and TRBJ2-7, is DAGVTQSPTHLIKTRGQQVTLRCSPKSGHDTVSWYQQALGQGPQFIFQYYEEEERQRGNFPDRFSGHQFPNYSSELNVNALLLGDSALYLCASTITGGAGEQYFGPGTRLTVT.

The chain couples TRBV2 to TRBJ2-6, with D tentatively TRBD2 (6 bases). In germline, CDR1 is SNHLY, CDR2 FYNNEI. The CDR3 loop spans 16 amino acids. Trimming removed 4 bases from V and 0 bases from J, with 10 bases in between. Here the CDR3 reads CASSVGGASGANVLTF. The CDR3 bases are TGTGCCAGCAGTGTGGGGGGAGCCTCTGGGGCCAACGTCCTGACTTTC.

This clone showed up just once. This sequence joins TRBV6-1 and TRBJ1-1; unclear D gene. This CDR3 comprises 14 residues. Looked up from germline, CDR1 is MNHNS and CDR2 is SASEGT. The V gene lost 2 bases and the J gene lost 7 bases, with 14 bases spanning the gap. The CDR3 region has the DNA TGTGCCAGCAGTGAAATCAGCGGGCTGGTTGAAGCTTTCTTT. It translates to CASSEISGLVEAFF.

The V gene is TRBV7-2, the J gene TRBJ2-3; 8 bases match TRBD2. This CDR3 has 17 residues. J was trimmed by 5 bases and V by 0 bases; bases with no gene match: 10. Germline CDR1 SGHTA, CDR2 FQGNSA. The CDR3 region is CASSLALTGGRVDTQYF. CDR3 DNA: TGTGCCAGCAGCTTAGCGCTAACGGGGGGGAGGGTAGATACGCAGTATTTT.

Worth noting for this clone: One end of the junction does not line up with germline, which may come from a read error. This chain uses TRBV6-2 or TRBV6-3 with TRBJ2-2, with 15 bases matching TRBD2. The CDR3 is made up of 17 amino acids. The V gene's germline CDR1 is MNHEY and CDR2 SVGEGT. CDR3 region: CASSRTSGGAKTGELFF. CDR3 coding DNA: TGTGCCAGCAGTAGGACTAGCGGGGGGGCGAAGACCGGGGAGCTGTTTTTT.

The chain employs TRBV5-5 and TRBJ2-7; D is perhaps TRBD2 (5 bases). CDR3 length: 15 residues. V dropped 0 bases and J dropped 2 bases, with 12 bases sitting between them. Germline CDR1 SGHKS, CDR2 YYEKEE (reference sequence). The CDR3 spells CASSLEGEIPYEQYF. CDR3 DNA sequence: TGTGCCAGCAGCTTGGAGGGAGAGATACCCTACGAGCAGTACTTC.

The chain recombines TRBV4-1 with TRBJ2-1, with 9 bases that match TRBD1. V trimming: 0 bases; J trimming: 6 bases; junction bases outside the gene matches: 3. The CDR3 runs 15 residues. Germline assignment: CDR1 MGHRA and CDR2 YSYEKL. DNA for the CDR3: TGCGCCAGCAGCCAAGATGGGGACAGGGCCAATGAGCAGTTCTTC. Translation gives CASSQDGDRANEQFF.

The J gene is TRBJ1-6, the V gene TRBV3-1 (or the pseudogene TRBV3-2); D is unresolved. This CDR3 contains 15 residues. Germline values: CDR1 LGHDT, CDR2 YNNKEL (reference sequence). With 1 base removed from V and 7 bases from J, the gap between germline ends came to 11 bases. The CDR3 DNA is TGTGCCAGCAGCCAAGGGATAGGGAGCAATTCACCCCTCCACTTT. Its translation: CASSQGIGSNSPLHF.

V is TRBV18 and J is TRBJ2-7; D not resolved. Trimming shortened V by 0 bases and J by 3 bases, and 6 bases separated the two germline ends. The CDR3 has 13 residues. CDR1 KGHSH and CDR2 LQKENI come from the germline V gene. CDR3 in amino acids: CASSPPFSYEQYF. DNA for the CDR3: TGTGCCAGCTCACCACCATTCAGCTACGAGCAGTACTTC.

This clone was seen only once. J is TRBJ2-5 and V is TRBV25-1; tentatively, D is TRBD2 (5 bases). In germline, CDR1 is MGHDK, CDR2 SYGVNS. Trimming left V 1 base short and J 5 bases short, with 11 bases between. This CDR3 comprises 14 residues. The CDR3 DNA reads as TGTGCCAGCAGTGAATGGGCCGGGGTTGAGACCCAGTACTTC. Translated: CASSEWAGVETQYF.

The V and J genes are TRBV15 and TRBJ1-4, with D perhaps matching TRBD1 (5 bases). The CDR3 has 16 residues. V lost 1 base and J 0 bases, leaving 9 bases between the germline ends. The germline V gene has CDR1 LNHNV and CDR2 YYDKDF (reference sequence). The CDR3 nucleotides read TGTGCCACCAGCAGAGGACAGATCGCAACTAATGAAAAACTGTTTTTT. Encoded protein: CATSRGQIATNEKLFF.

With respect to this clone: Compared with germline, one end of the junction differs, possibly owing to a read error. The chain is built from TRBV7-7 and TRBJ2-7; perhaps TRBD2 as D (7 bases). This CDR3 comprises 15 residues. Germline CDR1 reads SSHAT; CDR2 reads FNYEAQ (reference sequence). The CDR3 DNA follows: TGTGCTAGCAGCGCCGGGGAGGGGGTGATCTACGAGCAGTACTTC. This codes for CASSAGEGVIYEQYF.

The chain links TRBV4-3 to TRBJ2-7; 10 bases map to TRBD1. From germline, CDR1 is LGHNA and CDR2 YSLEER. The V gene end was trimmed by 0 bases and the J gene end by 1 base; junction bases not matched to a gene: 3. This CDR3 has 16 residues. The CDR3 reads CASSQEDRGESYEQYF. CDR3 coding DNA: TGCGCCAGCAGCCAAGAGGACAGGGGGGAGTCCTACGAGCAGTACTTC.

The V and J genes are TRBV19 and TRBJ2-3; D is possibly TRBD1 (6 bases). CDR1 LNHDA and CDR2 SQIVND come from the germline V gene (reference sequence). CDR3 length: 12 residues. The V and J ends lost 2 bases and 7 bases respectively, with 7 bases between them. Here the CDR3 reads CASSITGNTQYF. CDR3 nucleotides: TGTGCCAGTAGTATAACAGGGAATACGCAGTATTTT.

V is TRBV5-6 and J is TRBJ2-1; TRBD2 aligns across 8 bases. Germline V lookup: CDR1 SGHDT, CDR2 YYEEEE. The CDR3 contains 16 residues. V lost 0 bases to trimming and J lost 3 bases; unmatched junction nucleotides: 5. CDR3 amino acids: CASSLAPGLGYNEQFF. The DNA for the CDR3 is TGTGCCAGCAGCTTGGCCCCGGGACTAGGCTACAATGAGCAGTTCTTC.

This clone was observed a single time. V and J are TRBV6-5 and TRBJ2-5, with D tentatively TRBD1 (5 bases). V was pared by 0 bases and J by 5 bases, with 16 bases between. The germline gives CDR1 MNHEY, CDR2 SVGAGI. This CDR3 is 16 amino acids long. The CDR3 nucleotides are TGTGCCAGCAGTTACTCCGCCCAAGGGGCTCTGGAGACCCAGTACTTC. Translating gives CASSYSAQGALETQYF.

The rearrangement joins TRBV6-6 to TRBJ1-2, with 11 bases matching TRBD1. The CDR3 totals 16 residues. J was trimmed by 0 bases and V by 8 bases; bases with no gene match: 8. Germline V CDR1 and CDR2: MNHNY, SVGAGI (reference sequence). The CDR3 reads CASALDRGQANYGYTF. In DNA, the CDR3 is TGTGCCAGCGCCTTGGACAGGGGGCAAGCTAACTATGGCTACACCTTC.

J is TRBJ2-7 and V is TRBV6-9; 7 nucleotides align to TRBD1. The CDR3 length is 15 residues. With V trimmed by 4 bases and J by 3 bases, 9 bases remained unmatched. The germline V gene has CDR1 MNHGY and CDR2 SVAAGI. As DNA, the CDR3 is TGTGCCAGCAGTTCCTGGGACAGCCCTCTCTACGAGCAGTACTTC. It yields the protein CASSSWDSPLYEQYF.

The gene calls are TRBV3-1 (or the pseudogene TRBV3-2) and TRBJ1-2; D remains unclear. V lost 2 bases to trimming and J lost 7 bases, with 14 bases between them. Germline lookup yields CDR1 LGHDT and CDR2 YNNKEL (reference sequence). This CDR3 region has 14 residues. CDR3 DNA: TGTGCCAGCAGCCAATCCAGACGGGGAGGTGGCTACACCTTC. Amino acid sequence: CASSQSRRGGGYTF.

The DNA for the CDR3 is TGTGCCAGCAGTCCCGAGGGGGGGGCGAGCTACGAGCAGTACTTC. Its protein is CASSPEGGASYEQYF. This chain uses TRBV9 with TRBJ2-7, with D tentatively TRBD2 (7 bases). This CDR3 region has 15 residues. Germline V CDR1 and CDR2: SGDLS, YYNGEE. Trimming took off 5 bases at V and 3 bases at J, with 18 bases between the two ends.

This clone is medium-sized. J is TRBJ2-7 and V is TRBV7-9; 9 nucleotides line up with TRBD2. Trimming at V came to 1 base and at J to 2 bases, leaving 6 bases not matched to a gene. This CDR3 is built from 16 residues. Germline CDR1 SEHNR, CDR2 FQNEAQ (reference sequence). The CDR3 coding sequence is TGTGCCAGCAGCTTAGAGAGTAGCGGGAGACCCTACGAGCAGTACTTC. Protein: CASSLESSGRPYEQYF.

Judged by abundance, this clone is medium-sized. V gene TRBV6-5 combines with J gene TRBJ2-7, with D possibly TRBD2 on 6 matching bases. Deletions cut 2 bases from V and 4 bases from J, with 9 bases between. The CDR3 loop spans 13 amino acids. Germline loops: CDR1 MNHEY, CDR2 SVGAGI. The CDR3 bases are TGTGCCAGCAGTTACGCGGGATCTTACGAGCAGTACTTC. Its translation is CASSYAGSYEQYF.

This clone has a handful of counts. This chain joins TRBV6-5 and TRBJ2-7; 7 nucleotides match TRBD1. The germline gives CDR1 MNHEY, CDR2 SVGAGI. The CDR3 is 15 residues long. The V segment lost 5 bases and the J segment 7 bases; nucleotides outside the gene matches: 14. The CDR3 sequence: CASSLMGTVLSEQYF. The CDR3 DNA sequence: TGTGCCAGCAGTCTTATGGGGACAGTTCTAAGTGAGCAGTACTTC.